The count of the clone carrying this T cell receptor (beta chain) is one. Primers: 60 Vbeta forward and 13 Jbeta reverse. Here immunoSEQ multiplex PCR was the method, and the copy in TCRdb shows in-frame clones only, minus some. The sample includes some 150,000 clones, about four fifths seen only once; the top ten take around 6.5%. This CDR3 has 16 residues. The V end lost 0 bases, the J end lost 2 bases, and 14 bases lay between the germline ends. The data belong to a study of cytomegalovirus exposure and HLA in healthy donors. The rearrangement links TRBV23-1 to TRBJ2-7; D remains ambiguous. TRBV23-1 is identified as an open reading frame with a role that is uncertain. Sequenced input: PBMCs. The TCR comes from a man aged 45-65 years in good health and CMV-seropositive. CDR3 DNA: TGCGCCAGCAGTCAATCGTTGAGGCCTAGAACCTACGAGCAGTACTTC. This gives the protein CASSQSLRPRTYEQYF.